The sequence of this T cell receptor (beta chain) was determined in a study of cytomegalovirus exposure and HLA in healthy donors (dated by TCRdb to 2016 to 2017). Regarding the research as a whole: A later analysis indicated that the 90 to 150 validation repertoires were generated on the platform also employed for the roughly 720 repertoires of the first cohort. The study aimed to test whether cataloging public T cell receptors could reveal signatures of past pathogen exposure. Along with the roughly 670-subject first cohort, a separate validation cohort of over a hundred different subjects was used. To predict cytomegalovirus infection status, the study combined high-throughput TCR immunosequencing, statistical association of individual TCRs with disease status, and machine learning. Findings and caveats that apply to the study as a whole: A later analysis had no HLA typing for the validation cohort, so co-occurrence there was scored across all 130 or so repertoires. In a later analysis, TCRs clustered in the first cohort were found to also tend to co-occur in the roughly 120 validation repertoires, with 94% of cluster scores above 0. The authors suggested that the approach could potentially be generalized to other disease states and immunological phenotypes. In vitro tests confirmed that a few of the cytomegalovirus-associated TCR beta chains recognize cytomegalovirus antigens. Most TCR sequences were seen in very few donors, while some public TCRs were found in many individuals. In both the original and validation cohorts, the classifier was reported to diagnose cytomegalovirus status with high specificity and sensitivity. The study gave a list of over 150 TCR beta chains associated with cytomegalovirus.

For this clone: It has no known antigen specificity. The record has no base qualities; no much larger clone is one base away.

The donors belonged to the validation cohort of about 110 subjects, which was separate from the 666-subject first cohort. Library creation used the immunoSEQ multiplex PCR assay. Turning to the authors' computational methods: To diagnose cytomegalovirus status from the catalog of TCR beta chain sequences, a statistical classification framework was built. TCRdb carries this immuneACCESS record with in-frame sequences only. Its versions omit some clonotypes, under half of them owing to an unresolved V gene in the studies checked, with the rest unexplained. V, J and clone size are taken as reported in that table, and D and trimming were inferred from the DNA itself. The sample table shows some 210,000 clones, and around 86% are seen once. The ten most abundant clones make up roughly 2% of the sample. The CDR3 runs 16 residues from the cysteine to the phenylalanine. Only the CDR3 part of the read is kept: 48 bases, read in frame from the first base. V loses 3 bases, J loses 2 bases, and the germline ends lie 14 bases apart. The germline V gene (reference sequence) gives CDR1 as LNHDA and CDR2 as SQIVND.

The rearrangement joined TRBV19 to TRBJ1-3, and the D gene may be TRBD1, 5 bases matching. The TCR originated in a woman aged 18-29 years in good health and CMV-seropositive. The sample comprised PBMCs. The CDR3 reads CASSILPVGPGNTIYF. The nucleotide sequence is given as TGTGCCAGTAGTATCCTACCCGTGGGGCCTGGAAACACCATATATTTT.